What follows is one T cell receptor (beta chain) and its context. The record originates from a study of blood T cell repertoires in COVID-19. Study-wide background: COVID-19 samples, acute and convalescent, were from the United States, Italy and Spain. In each case, the material was cDNA or gDNA derived from T cells, B-cell-depleted T cells, or PBMCs.

This CDR3 region has 16 residues. Deletions cut 4 bases from V and 8 bases from J, with 20 bases between. The germline gives CDR1 LGHNA, CDR2 YSLEER. How the authors handled the data: Counts of nucleated cells, estimated from reference gene primer amplification, were obtained. Data came from immunoSEQ multiplex PCR; TCRdb stores just in-frame clones and leaves some out. V, J and clone size are those of that table, while D and trimming were read from the DNA. The sample records a few hundred thousand clones, approximately 85% being singletons. The sequencing sample was made of peripheral blood. The chain recombines TRBV4-3 with TRBJ1-4; D possibly corresponds to TRBD1 (5 bases). This receptor was identified in a man aged 18 to 30 with active or convalescent COVID-19. CDR3 nucleotides: TGCGCCAGCAGCCCATTTGGAGGGGATCTAAGAGAAAAACTGTTTTTT. As protein: CASSPFGGDLREKLFF.